This T cell receptor (beta chain) is drawn from a study of OX40 agonist ivuxolimab in advanced cancers. Overall study context: Melanoma, hepatocellular carcinoma, head and neck or renal cell cancer occurred in dose-escalation patients. Prior anti-PD-1, anti-PD-L1 or anti-CTLA-4 therapy did not bar entry, and more than 35% had some. Study-level results: In general, CD8+ T cells held more expanded clones than CD4+ did, on average.

Peripheral blood came from all dose cohorts at three timepoints. V was shortened by 3 bases and J by 9 bases, with 15 bases between the two germline ends. The CDR3 is made up of 14 amino acids. Germline assignment: CDR1 MNHEY and CDR2 SMNVEV (reference sequence). For this clone: The antigen is undetermined.

Using immunoSEQ multiplex PCR, the repertoire was profiled, and TCRdb retains in-frame clones only, with some absent. The sample holds approximately 50,000 clones, 80% to 85% seen once. The chain combines TRBV27 with TRBJ2-4; D unclear. The starting material was CD4+ or CD8+ T cells sorted from blood, obtained in a trial of the OX40 agonist ivuxolimab. The clonotype originates from an adult with an advanced solid tumor such as melanoma, head and neck, liver or kidney cancer. The CDR3 is CASSFSLSSGIQYF. The CDR3, as DNA: TGTGCCAGCAGTTTTTCCCTGAGCTCTGGCATTCAGTACTTC.